This T cell receptor (beta chain) was observed in a study of cytomegalovirus exposure and HLA in healthy donors. Study-level background: Of all 380 or so donors who were genotyped, 75% to 85% belonged to the Caucasian-associated ancestry cluster.

Both 60 Vbeta primers and 13 Jbeta primers went into the PCR. Generated by immunoSEQ multiplex PCR, the TCRdb table keeps only in-frame clones and is missing some. Altogether approximately 210,000 clones are present, 87% being singletons, with the ten largest covering around 1.2%. In germline, CDR1 is MNHEY, CDR2 SMNVEV (reference sequence). The V gene lost 7 bases and the J gene lost 4 bases, with 15 bases spanning the gap. The CDR3 has 14 residues. The V gene is TRBV27, the J gene TRBJ2-3, with TRBD2 as a possible D gene (6 bases). This TCR was recovered from a man aged 30 to 39 in good health and CMV-seronegative. Sequenced input: PBMCs. Written as DNA, the CDR3 is TGTGCCAGCACCGTTGGCAGGGACTCAGATACGCAGTATTTT. This encodes CASTVGRDSDTQYF.